The sequence of this TCR beta chain was determined in a study of technical replicates of blood from a handful of donors. The germline V gene has CDR1 MNHEY and CDR2 SVGAGI. Trimming took 3 bases from V and 3 from J, leaving 15 bases between them. This CDR3 is 15 amino acids long. Sequenced by immunoSEQ multiplex PCR; TCRdb stores in-frame clones only, minus some. Of 80,000 to 100,000 clones in the sample, roughly 96% were seen once. This clone has just one count. The material sequenced was T cells isolated from PBMCs. The clonotype was recovered from a human donor in good health. The genes are TRBV6-5 and TRBJ2-7; no clear D. The CDR3 loop is CASSYVSKIGYEQYF. CDR3 in DNA: TGTGCCAGCAGTTATGTTAGCAAAATCGGCTACGAGCAGTACTTC.